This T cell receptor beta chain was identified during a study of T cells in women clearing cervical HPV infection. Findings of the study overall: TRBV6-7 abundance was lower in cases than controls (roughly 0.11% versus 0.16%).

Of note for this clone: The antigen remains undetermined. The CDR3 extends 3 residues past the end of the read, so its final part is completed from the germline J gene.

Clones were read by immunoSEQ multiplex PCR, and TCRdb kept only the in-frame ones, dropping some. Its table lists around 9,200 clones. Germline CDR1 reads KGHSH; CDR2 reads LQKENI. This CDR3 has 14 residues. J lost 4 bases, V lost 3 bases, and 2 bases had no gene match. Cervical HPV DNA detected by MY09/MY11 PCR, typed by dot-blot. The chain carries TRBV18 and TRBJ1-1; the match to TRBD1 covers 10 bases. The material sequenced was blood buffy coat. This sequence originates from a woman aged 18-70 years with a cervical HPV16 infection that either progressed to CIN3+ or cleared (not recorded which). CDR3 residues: CASSPWTGGTEAFF. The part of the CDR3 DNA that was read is TGTGCCAGCTCACCTTGGACAGGGGGCACTGAA.